This T cell receptor (beta chain) was sequenced for a study of control samples from healthy donors and cancer patients. The protocol was immunoSEQ multiplex PCR, while the TCRdb copy is restricted to in-frame clones and leaves out a portion. The sample includes over 200,000 clones, 82% of them seen just once. Specimen: PBMCs. The origin of this receptor is a woman aged 60 to 75 with lung cancer.

The CDR3 DNA reads as TGCGCCAGCAGCCAAACGGGACTCCCGATCGAGACCCAGTACTTC. This sequence encodes CASSQTGLPIETQYF. V is TRBV4-1 and J is TRBJ2-5; D is possibly TRBD2 (6 bases). CDR3 length: 15 amino acids. V was shortened by 2 bases and J by 5 bases, with 15 bases between the two germline ends. CDR1 is MGHRA, CDR2 YSYEKL, per germline.